This TCR beta chain was captured by sequencing in a study of cytomegalovirus exposure and HLA in healthy donors. The wider study: The study placed approximately 80% of its approximately 400 genotyped donors in the Caucasian-associated ancestry cluster. General study points: There was a cluster of highly shared sequence variants that was likely a sequencing artifact. In a later analysis, 15,000 to 20,000 TCR beta sequences were associated with HLA alleles at 0.05 false discovery rate. Some TCR beta chains (164 of them) were listed as cytomegalovirus-associated.

13 Jbeta primers and 60 Vbeta primers were used for the PCR. Using immunoSEQ multiplex PCR, the repertoire was profiled, and TCRdb retains in-frame clones only, with some absent. The sample lists 75,000 to 100,000 clones; around 79% were seen once. The CDR3 loop spans 14 amino acids. CDR1 SGHNT and CDR2 YENEEA come from the germline V gene. The V gene end was trimmed by 1 base and the J gene end by 4 bases; junction bases not matched to a gene: 0. With regard to this clone: Its antigen remains unknown.

The sequenced material came from PBMCs. The receptor comes from a female donor in good health and CMV-seropositive. This sequence joins TRBV11-3 and TRBJ2-1, with 8 bases fitting TRBD1. The CDR3 DNA sequence: TGTGCCAGCAGCTTAGGGGACAGGTACAATGAGCAGTTCTTC. Protein product: CASSLGDRYNEQFF.